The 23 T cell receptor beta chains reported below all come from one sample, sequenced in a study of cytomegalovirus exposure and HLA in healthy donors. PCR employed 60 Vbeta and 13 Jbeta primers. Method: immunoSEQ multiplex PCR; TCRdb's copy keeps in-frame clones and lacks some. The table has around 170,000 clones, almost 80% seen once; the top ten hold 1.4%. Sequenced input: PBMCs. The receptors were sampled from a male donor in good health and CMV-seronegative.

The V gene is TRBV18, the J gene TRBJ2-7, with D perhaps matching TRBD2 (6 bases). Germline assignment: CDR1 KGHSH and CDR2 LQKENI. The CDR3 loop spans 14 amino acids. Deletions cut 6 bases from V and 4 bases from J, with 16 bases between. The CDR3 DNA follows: TGTGCCAGCTCCACCTCGGGGGTGAAATACGAGCAGTACTTC. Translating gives CASSTSGVKYEQYF.

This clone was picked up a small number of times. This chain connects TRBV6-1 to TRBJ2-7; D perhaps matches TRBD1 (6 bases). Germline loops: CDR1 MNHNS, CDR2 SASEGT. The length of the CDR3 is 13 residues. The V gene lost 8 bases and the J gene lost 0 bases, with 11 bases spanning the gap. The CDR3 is CASSGTPSYEQYF. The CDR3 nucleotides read TGTGCCAGCTCCGGGACACCCTCCTACGAGCAGTACTTC.

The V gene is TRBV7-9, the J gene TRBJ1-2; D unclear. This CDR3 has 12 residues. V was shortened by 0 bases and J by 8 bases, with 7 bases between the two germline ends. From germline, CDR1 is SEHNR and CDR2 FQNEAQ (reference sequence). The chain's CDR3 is CASSLAGEGYTF. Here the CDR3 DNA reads TGTGCCAGCAGCTTAGCCGGGGAAGGCTACACCTTC. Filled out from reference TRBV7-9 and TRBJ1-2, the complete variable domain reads DTGVSQNPRHKITKRGQNVTFRCDPISEHNRLYWYRQTLGQGPEFLTYFQNEAQLEKSRLLSDRFSAERPKGSFSTLEIQRTEQGDSAMYLCASSLAGEGYTFGSGTRLTVV.

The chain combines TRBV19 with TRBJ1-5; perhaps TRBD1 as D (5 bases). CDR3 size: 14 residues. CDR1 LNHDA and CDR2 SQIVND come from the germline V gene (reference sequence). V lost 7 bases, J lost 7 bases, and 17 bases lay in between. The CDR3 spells CASTYRSIEQPQHF. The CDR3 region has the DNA TGTGCCAGTACCTACAGGAGTATCGAACAGCCCCAGCATTTT.

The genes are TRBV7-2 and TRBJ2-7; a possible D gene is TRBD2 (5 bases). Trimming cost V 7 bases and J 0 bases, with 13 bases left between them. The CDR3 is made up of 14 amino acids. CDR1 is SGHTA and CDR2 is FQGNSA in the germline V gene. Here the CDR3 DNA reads TGTGCCAGCAAAATGGACTTCAGCTCCTACGAGCAGTACTTC. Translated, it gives CASKMDFSSYEQYF.

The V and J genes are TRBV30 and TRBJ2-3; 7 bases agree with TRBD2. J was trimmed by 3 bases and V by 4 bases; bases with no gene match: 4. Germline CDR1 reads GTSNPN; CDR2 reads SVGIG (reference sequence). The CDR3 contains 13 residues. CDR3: CAWNGGGTDTQYF. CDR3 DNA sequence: TGTGCCTGGAATGGCGGGGGAACAGATACGCAGTATTTT.

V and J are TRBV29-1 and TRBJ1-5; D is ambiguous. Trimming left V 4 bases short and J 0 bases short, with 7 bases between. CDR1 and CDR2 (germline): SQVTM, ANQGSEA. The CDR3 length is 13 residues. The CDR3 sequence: CSVVQNSNQPQHF. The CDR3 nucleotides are TGCAGCGTTGTACAGAATAGCAATCAGCCCCAGCATTTT.

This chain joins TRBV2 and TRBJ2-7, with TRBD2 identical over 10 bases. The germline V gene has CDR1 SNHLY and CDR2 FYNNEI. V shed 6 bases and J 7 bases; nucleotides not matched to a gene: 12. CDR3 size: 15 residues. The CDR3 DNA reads TGTGCCAGCAGGCTAGCGGGGGTAAAGAGTCGGGAGCAGTACTTC. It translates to CASRLAGVKSREQYF.

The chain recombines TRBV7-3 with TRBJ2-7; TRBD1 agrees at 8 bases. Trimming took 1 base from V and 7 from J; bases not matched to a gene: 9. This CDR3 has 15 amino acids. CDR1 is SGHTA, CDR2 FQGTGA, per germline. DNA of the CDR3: TGTGCCAGCAGCTTAAGTGGCAGGGGGCGCGGGGAGCAGTACTTC. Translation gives CASSLSGRGRGEQYF.

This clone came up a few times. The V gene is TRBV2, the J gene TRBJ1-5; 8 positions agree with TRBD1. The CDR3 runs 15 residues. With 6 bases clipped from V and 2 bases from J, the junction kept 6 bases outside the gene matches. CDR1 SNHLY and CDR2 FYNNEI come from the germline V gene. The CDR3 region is CASRSRGQGNQPQHF. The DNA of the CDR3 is TGTGCCAGCAGATCAAGGGGACAGGGCAATCAGCCCCAGCATTTT.

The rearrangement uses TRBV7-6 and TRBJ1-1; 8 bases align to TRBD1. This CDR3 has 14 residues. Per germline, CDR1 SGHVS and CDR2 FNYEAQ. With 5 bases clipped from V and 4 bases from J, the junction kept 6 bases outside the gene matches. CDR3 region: CASSEQGDFTEAFF. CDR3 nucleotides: TGTGCCAGCAGCGAACAGGGGGACTTCACTGAAGCTTTCTTT.

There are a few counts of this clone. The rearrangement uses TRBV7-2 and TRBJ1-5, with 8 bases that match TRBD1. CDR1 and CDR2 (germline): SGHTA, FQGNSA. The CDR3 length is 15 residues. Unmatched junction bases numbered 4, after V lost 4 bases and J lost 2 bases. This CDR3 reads CASSWTGSGNQPQHF. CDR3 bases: TGTGCCAGCAGCTGGACAGGGTCGGGCAATCAGCCCCAGCATTTT. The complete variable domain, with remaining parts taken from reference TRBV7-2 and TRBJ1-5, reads GAGVSQSPSNKVTEKGKDVELRCDPISGHTALYWYRQSLGQGLEFLIYFQGNSAPDKSGLPSDRFSAERTGGSVSTLTIQRTQQEDSAVYLCASSWTGSGNQPQHFGDGTRLSIL.

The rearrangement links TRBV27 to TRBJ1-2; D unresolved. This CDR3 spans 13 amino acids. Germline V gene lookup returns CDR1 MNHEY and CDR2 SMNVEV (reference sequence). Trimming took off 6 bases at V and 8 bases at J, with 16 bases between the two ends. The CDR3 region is CASRTRTTDGYTF. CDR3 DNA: TGTGCCAGCAGAACCCGAACCACAGACGGCTACACCTTC.

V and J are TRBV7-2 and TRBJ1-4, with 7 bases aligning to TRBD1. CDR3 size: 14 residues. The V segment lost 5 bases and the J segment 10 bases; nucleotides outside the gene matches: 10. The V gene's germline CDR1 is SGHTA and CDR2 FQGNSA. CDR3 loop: CASSPRQGWRKLFF. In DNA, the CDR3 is TGTGCCAGCAGCCCCCGACAGGGTTGGAGAAAACTGTTTTTT.

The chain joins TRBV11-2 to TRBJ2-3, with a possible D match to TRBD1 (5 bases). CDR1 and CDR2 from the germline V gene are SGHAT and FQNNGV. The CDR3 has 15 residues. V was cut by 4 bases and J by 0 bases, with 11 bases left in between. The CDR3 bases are TGTGCCAGCAGCTCCACAGGAGCTAGCACAGATACGCAGTATTTT. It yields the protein CASSSTGASTDTQYF.

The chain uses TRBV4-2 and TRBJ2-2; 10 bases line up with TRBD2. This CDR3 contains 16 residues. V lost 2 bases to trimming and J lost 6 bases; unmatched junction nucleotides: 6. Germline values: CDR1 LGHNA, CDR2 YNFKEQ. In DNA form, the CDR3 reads TGTGCCAGCAGCCAAAGCGGGGGGGCCATCGCCGGGGAGCTGTTTTTT. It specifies CASSQSGGAIAGELFF.

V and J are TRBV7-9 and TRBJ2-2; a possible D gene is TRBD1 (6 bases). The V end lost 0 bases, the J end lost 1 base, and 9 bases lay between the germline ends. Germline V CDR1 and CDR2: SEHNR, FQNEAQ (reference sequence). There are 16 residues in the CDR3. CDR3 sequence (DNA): TGTGCCAGCAGCTTAGCACCGGGACAGAACACCGGGGAGCTGTTTTTT. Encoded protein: CASSLAPGQNTGELFF.

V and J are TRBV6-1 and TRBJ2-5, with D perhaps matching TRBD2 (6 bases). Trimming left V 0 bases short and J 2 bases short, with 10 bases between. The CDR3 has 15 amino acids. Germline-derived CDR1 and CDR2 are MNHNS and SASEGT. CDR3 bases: TGTGCCAGCAGTGAAGCGGTGGGGGGTCAAGAGACCCAGTACTTC. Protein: CASSEAVGGQETQYF.

The CDR3 loop is CASSQGPGAGTGELFF. In DNA, the CDR3 is TGTGCCAGCAGCCAAGGTCCGGGAGCCGGAACCGGGGAGCTGTTTTTT. The chain carries TRBV4-2 and TRBJ2-2; D is possibly TRBD2 (6 bases). The ends were cut back, 1 base at V and 5 bases at J, with 14 bases in the middle. The CDR3 consists of 16 residues. Per germline, CDR1 LGHNA and CDR2 YNFKEQ.

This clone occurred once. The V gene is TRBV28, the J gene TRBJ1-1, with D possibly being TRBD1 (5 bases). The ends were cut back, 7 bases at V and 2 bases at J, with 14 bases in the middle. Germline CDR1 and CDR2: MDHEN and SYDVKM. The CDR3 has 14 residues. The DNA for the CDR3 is TGTGCCAGCACCCCCCCAGGGTCAAACACTGAAGCTTTCTTT. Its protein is CASTPPGSNTEAFF. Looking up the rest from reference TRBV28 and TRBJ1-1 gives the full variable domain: DVKVTQSSRYLVKRTGEKVFLECVQDMDHENMFWYRQDPGLGLRLIYFSYDVKMKEKGDIPEGYSVSREKKERFSLILESASTNQTSMYLCASTPPGSNTEAFFGQGTRLTVV.

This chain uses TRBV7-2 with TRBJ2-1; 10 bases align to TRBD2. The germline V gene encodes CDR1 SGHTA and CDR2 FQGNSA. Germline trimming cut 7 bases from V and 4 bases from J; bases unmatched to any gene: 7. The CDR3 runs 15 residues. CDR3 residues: CASNPSGGVYNEQFF. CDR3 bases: TGTGCCAGCAACCCGAGCGGGGGGGTATACAATGAGCAGTTCTTC.

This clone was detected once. The CDR3 DNA is TGTGCCAGCAGCTTAGGGCCTAGCTCTGGAAACACCATATATTTT. Translating gives CASSLGPSSGNTIYF. The chain joins TRBV7-2 to TRBJ1-3; no firm D call. The V and J ends lost 1 base and 0 bases respectively, with 7 bases between them. Germline values: CDR1 SGHTA, CDR2 FQGNSA. The CDR3 spans 15 residues. Using reference TRBV7-2 and TRBJ1-3 for the parts outside the CDR3, the full variable domain is GAGVSQSPSNKVTEKGKDVELRCDPISGHTALYWYRQSLGQGLEFLIYFQGNSAPDKSGLPSDRFSAERTGGSVSTLTIQRTQQEDSAVYLCASSLGPSSGNTIYFGEGSWLTVV.

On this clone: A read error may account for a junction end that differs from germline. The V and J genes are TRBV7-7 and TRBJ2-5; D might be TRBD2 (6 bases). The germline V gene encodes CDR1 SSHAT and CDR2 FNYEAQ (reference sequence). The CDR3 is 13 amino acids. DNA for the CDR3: TGTGCTAGCAGCTCCCGGGACTCCGGGACCCAGTACTTC. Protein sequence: CASSSRDSGTQYF. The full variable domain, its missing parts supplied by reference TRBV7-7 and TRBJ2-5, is GAGVSQSPRYKVTKRGQDVTLRCDPISSHATLYWYQQALGQGPEFLTYFNYEAQPDKSGLPSDRFSAERPEGSISTLTIQRTEQRDSAMYRCASSSRDSGTQYFGPGTRLLVL.